The 29 T cell receptor beta chains reported below all come from one sample, sequenced in a study of monozygotic twins with inflammatory bowel disease. TCRdb processed the 5' RACE reads again and assigns one entry to each CDR3 protein, with no DNA. This sample contains 200,000 to 250,000 distinct CDR3 sequences. The sequenced sample consisted of blood. The receptors shown here come from a human donor with ulcerative colitis or Crohn's disease, or a healthy co-twin of an affected twin (not recorded which).

This chain connects TRBV4-2 to TRBJ2-1; TCRdb's D gene call, TRBD2, goes unchecked for lack of DNA. This CDR3 is 13 amino acids long. Germline CDR1 reads LGHNA; CDR2 reads YNFKEQ. CDR3 protein: CASSQSERGGQFF.

V usage is TRBV5-1 and J usage is TRBJ2-5; the TRBD1 assignment by TCRdb is unverifiable without DNA. Germline V gives CDR1 SGHRS, CDR2 YFSETQ. The CDR3 covers 15 residues. CDR3: CASSSRDRSRETQYF.

This chain links TRBV27 with TRBJ2-2; the D call of TRBD2 rests on TCRdb alone, since no DNA is present to check it. The CDR3 contains 15 residues. Per the germline V gene, CDR1 is MNHEY and CDR2 is SMNVEV (reference sequence). CDR3 residues: CASSTVGLRTGELFF.

This sequence joins TRBV7-3 and TRBJ2-2; TCRdb gives TRBD2 as the D gene, but with no DNA this cannot be confirmed. The CDR3 consists of 15 residues. Per the germline V gene, CDR1 is SGHTA and CDR2 is FQGTGA. Here the CDR3 reads CASSPGLGNTGELFF.

The chain uses TRBV5-4 and TRBJ1-2. Germline V gives CDR1 SGHNT, CDR2 YYREEE (reference sequence). The CDR3 spans 13 residues. The CDR3 reads CASSSGLDYGYTF.

The rearrangement uses TRBV4-3 and TRBJ2-1; TCRdb proposes TRBD1, but this gene call is untestable without DNA. The CDR3 is 17 residues long. Germline CDR1 and CDR2: LGHNA and YSLEER. CDR3 region: CASSRDRGLSLYNEQFF.

The chain uses TRBV10-3 and TRBJ2-3. Germline lookup yields CDR1 ENHRY and CDR2 SYGVKD. There are 16 residues in the CDR3. CDR3 loop: CAISESSSSISDTQYF.

The chain uses TRBV27 and TRBJ2-1; TCRdb designates TRBD2, a call that cannot be tested without DNA. Germline V CDR1 and CDR2: MNHEY, SMNVEV (reference sequence). The CDR3 is 15 residues long. CDR3: CASRLSGGAGNEQFF.

V is TRBV4-2 and J is TRBJ2-3; with no DNA, the TCRdb D assignment of TRBD2 cannot be verified. This CDR3 is built from 18 residues. The germline CDR1 and CDR2 sequences are LGHNA and YNFKEQ. The CDR3 sequence: CASSRDRLAGGTGDTQYF.

The chain recombines TRBV20-1 with TRBJ2-7; TCRdb outputs TRBD2, but without DNA this stays unchecked. The CDR3 extends over 14 amino acids. From germline, CDR1 is DFQATT and CDR2 SNEGSKA (reference sequence). The CDR3 loop reads CSARDQDFSYEQYF.

The rearrangement links TRBV6-6 to TRBJ2-7; absent DNA, TCRdb's TRBD1 call cannot be checked. CDR1 MNHNY and CDR2 SVGAGI come from the germline V gene (reference sequence). This CDR3 has 14 amino acids. CDR3 amino acids: CASSYSQGGDEQYF.

V usage is TRBV20-1 and J usage is TRBJ2-5; TCRdb names TRBD2, which stays unverified in the absence of DNA. CDR3 length equals 12 residues. The germline gives CDR1 DFQATT, CDR2 SNEGSKA (reference sequence). The CDR3: CSASVREETQYF.

The chain combines TRBV7-9 with TRBJ2-5; TCRdb picks TRBD2, but there is no DNA to check that call. CDR1 is SEHNR, CDR2 FQNEAQ, per germline (reference sequence). CDR3 length: 16 residues. CDR3 region: CASSPARAESQETQYF. Supplemented by reference TRBV7-9 and TRBJ2-5, the full variable domain reads DTGVSQNPRHKITKRGQNVTFRCDPISEHNRLYWYRQTLGQGPEFLTYFQNEAQLEKSRLLSDRFSAERPKGSFSTLEIQRTEQGDSAMYLCASSPARAESQETQYFGPGTRLLVL.

The chain is built from TRBV4-3 and TRBJ2-2; the D call from TCRdb, TRBD2, cannot be confirmed without DNA. The germline V gene has CDR1 LGHNA and CDR2 YSLEER. This CDR3 comprises 18 residues. The CDR3 sequence is CASSPRMGAGGVTGELFF.

The chain uses TRBV20-1 and TRBJ2-3; TCRdb outputs TRBD1, but without DNA this stays unchecked. Germline loops: CDR1 DFQATT, CDR2 SNEGSKA (reference sequence). The CDR3 is 15 residues long. Here the CDR3 reads CSARADGISTDTQYF.

V usage is TRBV5-1 and J usage is TRBJ1-6; the D call from TCRdb, TRBD1, cannot be confirmed without DNA. The length of the CDR3 is 14 residues. Germline V gives CDR1 SGHRS, CDR2 YFSETQ. CDR3 residues: CASSPDRADSPLHF.

The chain couples TRBV12-3 or TRBV12-4 to TRBJ2-3; checking the TCRdb D call of TRBD1 is not possible without DNA. The CDR3 loop spans 15 amino acids. The CDR3 is CASSPLTGGTDTQYF.

The gene calls are TRBV7-6 and TRBJ2-3; TCRdb gives TRBD1 as the D gene, but with no DNA this cannot be confirmed. This CDR3 has 14 residues. Germline V gene lookup returns CDR1 SGHVS and CDR2 FNYEAQ. CDR3 region: CASSSLRGADTQYF.

The rearrangement links TRBV12-3 or TRBV12-4 to TRBJ1-6; TCRdb calls TRBD1, which cannot be checked without DNA. The CDR3 spans 14 residues. CDR3 loop: CASSGTTINSPLHF.

V usage is TRBV3-1 and J usage is TRBJ2-1. The germline CDR1 and CDR2 sequences are LGHDT and YNNKEL (reference sequence). The CDR3 is 15 residues long. The CDR3: CASSQVRVFVGEQFF.

The chain couples TRBV29-1 to TRBJ2-7; with no DNA, the TCRdb D assignment of TRBD2 cannot be verified. The CDR3 is made up of 15 amino acids. Germline loops: CDR1 SQVTM, CDR2 ANQGSEA. The chain's CDR3 is CSVGRRLAEYYEQYF.

V is TRBV6-2 or TRBV6-3 and J is TRBJ2-2; the TCRdb call, TRBD2, lacks DNA for checking. This CDR3 spans 17 amino acids. Germline V gene data show CDR1 as MNHEY and CDR2 as SVGEGT. The CDR3 reads CASRDPSGRGNTGELFF.

The V and J genes are TRBV29-1 and TRBJ2-7; TCRdb names TRBD2, which stays unverified in the absence of DNA. The CDR3 contains 15 residues. The germline V gene has CDR1 SQVTM and CDR2 ANQGSEA. The CDR3 here is CSVGILAGGPYEQYF.

This chain connects TRBV20-1 to TRBJ2-3; TCRdb returns TRBD1, unconfirmable since there is no DNA. Germline V gene sequence: CDR1 DFQATT, CDR2 SNEGSKA (reference sequence). CDR3 size: 13 residues. CDR3 region: CSSGQIIWDTQYF.

V gene TRBV7-2 combines with J gene TRBJ1-1; TCRdb gives TRBD1 as the D gene, but with no DNA this cannot be confirmed. Germline CDR1 is SGHTA and CDR2 is FQGNSA. The CDR3 length is 13 residues. CDR3 amino acids: CASTPGVSTEAFF.

The chain has TRBV25-1 and TRBJ1-1; no DNA is available, so the TRBD1 call from TCRdb remains unchecked. Germline V gene sequence: CDR1 MGHDK, CDR2 SYGVNS. The CDR3 length is 14 residues. CDR3: CASSEYRTGAKAFF.

V and J are TRBV20-1 and TRBJ2-7. The CDR3 is 11 amino acids. The V gene's germline CDR1 is DFQATT and CDR2 SNEGSKA (reference sequence). The CDR3 here is CSARRLREQYF.

The chain combines TRBV6-1 with TRBJ1-1; TCRdb proposes TRBD1, but this gene call is untestable without DNA. Germline V gene sequence: CDR1 MNHNS, CDR2 SASEGT. The length of the CDR3 is 15 residues. The CDR3 sequence is CASTSSDRMNTEAFF.

This rearrangement joins TRBV5-1 to TRBJ2-3. Germline assignment: CDR1 SGHRS and CDR2 YFSETQ. The CDR3 totals 15 residues. This chain's CDR3 is CASSLDGKHTDTQYF. The full variable domain, rest sourced from reference TRBV5-1 and TRBJ2-3, is KAGVTQTPRYLIKTRGQQVTLSCSPISGHRSVSWYQQTPGQGLQFLFEYFSETQRNKGNFPGRFSGRQFSNSRSEMNVSTLELGDSALYLCASSLDGKHTDTQYFGPGTRLTVL.